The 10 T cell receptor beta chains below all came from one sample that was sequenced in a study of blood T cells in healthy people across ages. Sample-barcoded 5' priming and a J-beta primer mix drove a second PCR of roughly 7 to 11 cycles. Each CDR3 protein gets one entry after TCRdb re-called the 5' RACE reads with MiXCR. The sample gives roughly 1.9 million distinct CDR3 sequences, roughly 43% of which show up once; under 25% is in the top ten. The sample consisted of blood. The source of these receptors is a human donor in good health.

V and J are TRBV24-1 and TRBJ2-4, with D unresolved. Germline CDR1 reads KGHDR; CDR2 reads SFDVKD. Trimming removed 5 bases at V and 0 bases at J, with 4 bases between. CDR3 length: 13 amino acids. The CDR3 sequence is CATSGGAKNIQYF. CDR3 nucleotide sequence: TGTGCCACCAGTGGGGGAGCCAAAAACATTCAGTACTTC.

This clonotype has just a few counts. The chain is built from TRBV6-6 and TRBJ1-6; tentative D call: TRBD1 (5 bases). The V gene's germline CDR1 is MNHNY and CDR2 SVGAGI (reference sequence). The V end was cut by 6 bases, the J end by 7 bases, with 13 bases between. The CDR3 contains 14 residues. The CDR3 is CASRETRQNSPLHF. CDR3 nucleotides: TGTGCCAGCAGAGAAACTCGACAGAATTCACCCCTCCACTTT.

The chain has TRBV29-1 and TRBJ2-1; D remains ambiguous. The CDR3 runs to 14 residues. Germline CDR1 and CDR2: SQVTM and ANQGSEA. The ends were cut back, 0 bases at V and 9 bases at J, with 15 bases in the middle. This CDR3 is CSVEDPVRYGEQFF. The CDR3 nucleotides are TGCAGCGTTGAAGATCCCGTACGTTATGGTGAGCAGTTCTTC.

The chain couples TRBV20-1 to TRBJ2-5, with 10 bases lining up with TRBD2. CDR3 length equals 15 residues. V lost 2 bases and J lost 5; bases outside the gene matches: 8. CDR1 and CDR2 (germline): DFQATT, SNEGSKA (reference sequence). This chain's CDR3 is CSARSPSGGSETQYF. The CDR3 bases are TGCAGTGCTAGAAGTCCTAGCGGGGGAAGTGAGACCCAGTACTTC.

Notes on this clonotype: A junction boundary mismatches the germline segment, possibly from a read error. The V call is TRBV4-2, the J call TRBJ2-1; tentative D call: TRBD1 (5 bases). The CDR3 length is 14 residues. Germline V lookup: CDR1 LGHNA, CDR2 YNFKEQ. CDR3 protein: CASSLDTSNNEQFF. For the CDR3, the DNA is TGTGCCAGCAGCCTGGACACCTCCAACAATGAGCAGTTCTTC.

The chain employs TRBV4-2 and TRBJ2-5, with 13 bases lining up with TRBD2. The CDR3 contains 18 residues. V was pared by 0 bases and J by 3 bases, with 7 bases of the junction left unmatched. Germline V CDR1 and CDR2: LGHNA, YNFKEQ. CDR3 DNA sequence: TGTGCCAGCAGCCAAGATCGGACTAGCGGGGGAACCAAAGAGACCCAGTACTTC. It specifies CASSQDRTSGGTKETQYF.

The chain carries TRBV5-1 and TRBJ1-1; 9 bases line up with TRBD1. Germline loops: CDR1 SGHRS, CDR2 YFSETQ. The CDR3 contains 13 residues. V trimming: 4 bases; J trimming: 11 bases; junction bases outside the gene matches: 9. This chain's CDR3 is CASSPGTGFVAFF. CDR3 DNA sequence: TGCGCCAGCAGCCCCGGGACAGGGTTTGTTGCTTTCTTT.

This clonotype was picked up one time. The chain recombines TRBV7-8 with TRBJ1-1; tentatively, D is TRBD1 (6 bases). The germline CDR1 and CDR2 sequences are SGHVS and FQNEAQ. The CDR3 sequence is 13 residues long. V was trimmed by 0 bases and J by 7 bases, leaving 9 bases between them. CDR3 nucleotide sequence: TGTGCCAGCAGCTTAGCGGAACAGGGTGAAGCTTTCTTT. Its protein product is CASSLAEQGEAFF.

The chain's CDR3 is CASSERGRNTEAFF. CDR3 bases: TGTGCCAGCAGCGAACGGGGACGGAACACTGAAGCTTTCTTT. The chain employs TRBV9 and TRBJ1-1; D perhaps matches TRBD1 (5 bases). V dropped 3 bases and J dropped 1 base, with 10 bases sitting between them. Germline V gene sequence: CDR1 SGDLS, CDR2 YYNGEE. The CDR3 sequence is 14 residues long.

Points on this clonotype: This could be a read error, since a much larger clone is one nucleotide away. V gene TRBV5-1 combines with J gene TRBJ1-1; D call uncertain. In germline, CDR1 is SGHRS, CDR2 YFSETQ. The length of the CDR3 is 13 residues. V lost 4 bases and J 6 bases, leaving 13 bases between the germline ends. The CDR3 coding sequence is TGCGCCAGCAGCATCGATGGAATCGCTGAAGCTTTCTTT. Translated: CASSIDGIAEAFF.